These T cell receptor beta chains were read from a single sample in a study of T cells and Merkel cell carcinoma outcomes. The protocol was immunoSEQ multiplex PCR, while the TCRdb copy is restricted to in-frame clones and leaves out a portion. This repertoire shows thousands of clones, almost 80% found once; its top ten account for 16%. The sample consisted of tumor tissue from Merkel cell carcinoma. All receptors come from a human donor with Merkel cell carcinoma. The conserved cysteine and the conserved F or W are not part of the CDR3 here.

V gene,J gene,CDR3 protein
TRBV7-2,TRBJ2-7,ASSLSVGEREQY
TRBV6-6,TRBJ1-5,ASSPGGSSQPQH
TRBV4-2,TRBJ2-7,ASSQELPGYYEQY
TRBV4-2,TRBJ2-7,ASSQDRARGGDPTYEQY
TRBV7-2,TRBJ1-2,ASSLNRDSNGYT
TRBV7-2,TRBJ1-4,ASSRQAGTNEKLF
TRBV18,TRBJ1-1,ASSPTTETTEAF
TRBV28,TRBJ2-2,ASSPPGVGGELF
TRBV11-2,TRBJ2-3,ASSLDYSVHTQY
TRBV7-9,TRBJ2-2,ASRPTGYGTGELF
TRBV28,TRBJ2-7,ASSPEPGQVFLLIYEQY
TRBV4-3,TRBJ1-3,ASSQGRGPGNTIY
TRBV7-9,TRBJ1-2,ASSFPGRLAYGYT
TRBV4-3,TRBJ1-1,ASSQNLGQDSLFSGTEAF
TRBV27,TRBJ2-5,ASSRRQGVETQY
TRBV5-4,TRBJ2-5,ASSLGRTGVETQY
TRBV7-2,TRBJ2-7,ASSLVTGPYEQY
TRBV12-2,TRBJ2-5,ASRFVIAGGPEQETQY
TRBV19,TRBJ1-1,ASSIPGQGRTEAF
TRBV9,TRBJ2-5,ASSPEHQETQY
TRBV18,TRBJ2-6,ASSPRWRESSGANVLT
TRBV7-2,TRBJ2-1,ASSSRRGLAGNEQF
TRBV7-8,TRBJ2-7,ASSYRDRGHEQY
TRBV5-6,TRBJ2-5,ASSRPPGQGWETQY
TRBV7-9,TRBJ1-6,TTGQGQGSPLH
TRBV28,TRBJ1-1,ASTPPGWVNTEAF
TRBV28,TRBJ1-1,ASGKPTVEAF
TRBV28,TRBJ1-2,ASTSPYRVPNYGYT
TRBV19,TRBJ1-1,ASRWSNTEAF
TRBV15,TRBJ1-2,ATGWGSPNYGYT
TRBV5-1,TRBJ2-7,ASSPGTHFYSYEQY
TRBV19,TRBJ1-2,ASTQDLYGYT
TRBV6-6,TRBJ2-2,ASSYVQGANTGELF
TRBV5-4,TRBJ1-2,ASSLERGPKLYGYT
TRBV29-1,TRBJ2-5,SVAFETQY
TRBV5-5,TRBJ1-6,ASSLEGGGYNLPLH
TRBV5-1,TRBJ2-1,ASSLKVYNEQF
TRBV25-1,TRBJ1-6,ASSEYRAGSPLH
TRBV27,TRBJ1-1,ASSGWGTEAF
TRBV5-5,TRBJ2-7,ASSWSRRYYEQY
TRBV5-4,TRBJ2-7,ASSFQGAYEQY
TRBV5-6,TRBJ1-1,ASRLMTGIFLDTEAF
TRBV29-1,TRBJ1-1,SVVLPAEAF
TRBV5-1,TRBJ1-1,ASSYNGGTEAF
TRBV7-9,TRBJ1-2,ASSLAPKGGRGWIYGYT
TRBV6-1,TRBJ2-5,ASSDGTSGTKHQY
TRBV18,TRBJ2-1,ASSPLAGLEDEQF
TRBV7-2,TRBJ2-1,ASSPQSSGGVYEQF
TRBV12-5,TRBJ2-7,ASGLNGLGPPLGSSYEQY
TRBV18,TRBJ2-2,ASSPIPMARGGELF
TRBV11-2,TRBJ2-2,ASRPPSRGNTGELF
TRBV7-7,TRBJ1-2,ASSPTAPPGGYT
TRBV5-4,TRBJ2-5,ASSLGDQETQY
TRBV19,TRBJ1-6,ASQTTGPTPYNSPLH